The 10 T cell receptor beta chains reported below all come from one sample, sequenced in a study of glioma-infiltrating T cells after dendritic cell vaccination. Sequencing used immunoSEQ multiplex PCR; TCRdb keeps in-frame clones, though not all of them. Here the sample spans 55,000 to 75,000 clones, approximately 81% being singletons. Source: blood, taken before dendritic cell vaccination. The receptors were sampled from a human donor with glioblastoma.

V usage is TRBV12-5 and J usage is TRBJ1-1; D uncertain. The ends were cut back, 5 bases at V and 6 bases at J, with 16 bases in the middle. This CDR3 contains 14 residues. Germline V gene sequence: CDR1 LGHNT, CDR2 FRNRAP. The CDR3 bases are TGTGCTAGTGGTAACCCACCGGGGAGGCCTGAAGCTTTCTTT. This sequence encodes CASGNPPGRPEAFF.

This chain uses TRBV6-1 with TRBJ2-7, with D possibly matching TRBD1 (8 bases). V lost 6 bases to trimming and J lost 4 bases, with 16 bases between them. Germline V gives CDR1 MNHNS, CDR2 SASEGT. The CDR3 contains 14 residues. CDR3 sequence: CASRKSGTGYEQYF. The CDR3 coding sequence is TGTGCCAGCAGGAAAAGCGGGACAGGTTACGAGCAGTACTTC.

V is TRBV6-1 and J is TRBJ1-4; 7 positions match TRBD1. CDR3 length equals 14 residues. V shed 1 base, J shed 7 bases, and the junction held 3 bases outside the gene matches. Germline CDR1 MNHNS, CDR2 SASEGT. The CDR3, as DNA: TGTGCCAGCAGTGAAGGACAGGGTTTTGAAAAACTGTTTTTT. Translation gives CASSEGQGFEKLFF.

The rearrangement joins TRBV10-3 to TRBJ2-2; the D gene is possibly TRBD2 (6 bases). This CDR3 comprises 15 residues. V lost 3 bases and J 2 bases, leaving 10 bases between the germline ends. Germline V gene data show CDR1 as ENHRY and CDR2 as SYGVKD. CDR3: CAISDLTRNTGELFF. CDR3 nucleotide sequence: TGTGCCATCAGTGATTTGACTAGAAACACCGGGGAGCTGTTTTTT.

The rearrangement joins TRBV7-2 to TRBJ1-1, with a tentative D call TRBD1 (6 bases). In germline, CDR1 is SGHTA, CDR2 FQGNSA. V shed 1 base and J shed 5 bases, with 17 bases lying between them. The CDR3 has 16 amino acids. CDR3 residues: CASSLVGTGTTTEAFF. CDR3 coding DNA: TGTGCCAGCAGCTTAGTTGGGACCGGGACAACGACTGAAGCTTTCTTT.

The chain recombines TRBV29-1 with TRBJ2-7, with D perhaps TRBD1 (6 bases). The CDR3 totals 13 residues. The germline gives CDR1 SQVTM, CDR2 ANQGSEA. With 6 bases removed from V and 2 bases from J, the gap between germline ends came to 14 bases. As DNA, the CDR3 is TGCAGCGTGCATAAGGACAGTACCTACGAGCAGTACTTC. Translation: CSVHKDSTYEQYF.

A single count supports this clone. CDR3 sequence: CASSLGGSASPREQYF. CDR3 DNA sequence: TGCGCCAGCAGCTTGGGAGGTTCGGCTAGCCCTCGGGAGCAGTACTTC. The chain links TRBV5-1 to TRBJ2-7; D possibly corresponds to TRBD2 (5 bases). Germline-derived CDR1 and CDR2 are SGHRS and YFSETQ. Trimming removed 0 bases at V and 7 bases at J, with 20 bases between. CDR3 length: 16 residues.

This clone was seen just once. The rearrangement joins TRBV2 to TRBJ2-7; the D is unclear. V lost 0 bases and J 4 bases, leaving 7 bases between the germline ends. This CDR3 has 13 amino acids. The germline gives CDR1 SNHLY, CDR2 FYNNEI. CDR3: CASSEAAWYEQYF. The CDR3 DNA reads TGTGCCAGCAGTGAAGCAGCTTGGTACGAGCAGTACTTC.

V usage is TRBV5-1 and J usage is TRBJ2-3; 9 nucleotides align to TRBD1. V was clipped by 0 bases and J by 5 bases; unmatched bases: 10. The germline V gene encodes CDR1 SGHRS and CDR2 YFSETQ. This CDR3 has 17 amino acids. Written as DNA, the CDR3 is TGCGCCAGCAGCTTGGAGGGGACAGGGACAGTGGGAGATACGCAGTATTTT. Encoded protein: CASSLEGTGTVGDTQYF.

This chain connects TRBV7-2 to TRBJ2-3; weak D call: TRBD2 (6 bases). V was shortened by 8 bases and J by 1 base, with 16 bases between the two germline ends. The CDR3 runs to 15 residues. Germline V gene data show CDR1 as SGHTA and CDR2 as FQGNSA. The CDR3 DNA reads as TGTGCCAGCTCCCCGGGACTCCCCGGCACAGATACGCAGTATTTT. Its translation: CASSPGLPGTDTQYF.